The rows below give T cell receptor beta chains drawn from one sample of a study of T cell responses to AZD1222 COVID-19 vaccine. Profiling relied on immunoSEQ multiplex PCR, and the TCRdb table lists in-frame clones only, not all of them. The sample records some 110,000 clones, more than 75% being singletons. The specimen was peripheral blood, collected on day 0 of AZD1222 vaccination. These receptor sequences come from an adult in good health. Both conserved end residues are part of each CDR3. Fields, in order: clone size, D gene, J gene, V gene, CDR3 DNA, CDR3 protein. A D gene is named only where the DNA matches it firmly. Some rows mark clone size as missing; the rest say once, few, many or name a class of expanded clone.

.	.	TRBJ2-7	TRBV27	TGTGCCAGCAGTTCAGGGGACGCCTACGAGCAGTACTTC	CASSSGDAYEQYF
.	TRBD1	TRBJ1-1	TRBV5-4	TGTGCCAGCAGCTTGGCAGGCAGGGGGAGCACTGAAGCTTTCTTT	CASSLAGRGSTEAFF
few	TRBD1	TRBJ2-2	TRBV9	TGTGCCAGCAGCGTAGGACAGGGGCTGAGCGCCGGGGAGCTGTTTTTT	CASSVGQGLSAGELFF
few	TRBD1	TRBJ2-7	TRBV18	TGTGCCAGCTCACAAAACTCGGGACAGGGAGGCGAGCAGTACTTC	CASSQNSGQGGEQYF
few	.	TRBJ1-1	TRBV5-1	TGCGCCAGCAGCTTCAAGCGGAACACTGAAGCTTTCTTT	CASSFKRNTEAFF
.	.	TRBJ1-1	TRBV11-2	TGTGCCAGCAGCGGGGGGCGCGGGAACACTGAAGCTTTCTTT	CASSGGRGNTEAFF
.	.	TRBJ1-2	TRBV4-1	TGCGCCAGCACCCCCGAGGGGATAATTAACTATGGCTACACCTTC	CASTPEGIINYGYTF
.	.	TRBJ1-2	TRBV18	TGTGCCAGCTCCTCCGCCTATGGCTACACCTTC	CASSSAYGYTF
.	.	TRBJ1-5	TRBV4-1	TGCGCCAGCAGCCAGGTGAGAAGCAATCAGCCCCAGCATTTT	CASSQVRSNQPQHF
.	.	TRBJ1-2	TRBV7-2	TGTGCCAGCAGCTTAGACGCTGGGGGGGCTAGCTATGGCTACACCTTC	CASSLDAGGASYGYTF
.	.	TRBJ2-7	TRBV6-5	TGTGCCACCCTCATGAGGGGGGGGTACGAGCAGTACTTC	CATLMRGGYEQYF
.	.	TRBJ2-2	TRBV10-3	TGTGCCATCAGCCCCTTCGGGGGAAACACCGGGGAGCTGTTTTTT	CAISPFGGNTGELFF
.	.	TRBJ2-7	TRBV10-2	TGCGCCAGCAGTGAGCAGGGGGGCGGGAACGAGCAGTACTTC	CASSEQGGGNEQYF
.	.	TRBJ1-1	TRBV7-8	TGTGCCAGCAGCTTAAGTGGGAGCAACACTGAAGCTTTCTTT	CASSLSGSNTEAFF
.	.	TRBJ1-5	TRBV11-2	TGTGCCAGCAGCTCAACTACCCTTCAGCCCCAGCATTTT	CASSSTTLQPQHF
.	.	TRBJ1-1	TRBV7-2	TGTGCCAGCAGCTTAGTCGGGGTAGGGAGGAACACTGAAGCTTTCTTT	CASSLVGVGRNTEAFF
few	.	TRBJ2-5	TRBV5-1	TGCGCCAGCAGCTTGGGATTAGCTCAGTTGGAGACCCAGTACTTC	CASSLGLAQLETQYF
.	.	TRBJ1-2	TRBV12-3/TRBV12-4	TGTGCCAGCAGTTTAGGTTCCCAGGGCCCCCTTCACTTC	CASSLGSQGPLHF
.	TRBD1	TRBJ1-5	TRBV7-8	TGTGCCAGCAGCCTTCGCCGACCCGGGCAGGGGGTTCAGCCCCAGCATTTT	CASSLRRPGQGVQPQHF
.	.	TRBJ1-6	TRBV5-5	TGTGCCAGCAGCACCGGGACCCAGTCACCCCTCCACTTT	CASSTGTQSPLHF
.	TRBD1	TRBJ2-7	TRBV18	TGTGCCAGCTCACCCGGACAGGAACACTACGAGCAGTACTTC	CASSPGQEHYEQYF
.	.	TRBJ1-3	TRBV30	TGTGCCTGGATAGGGAAGGCTGCTGGAAACACCATATATTTT	CAWIGKAAGNTIYF
.	.	TRBJ1-1	TRBV19	TGTGCCAGTATCGTTACGCCGACAGAAGCTTTCTTT	CASIVTPTEAFF
.	.	TRBJ2-7	TRBV3-1/TRBV3-2	TGTGCCAGCAGCCAATATCAGTCGGGCAGGGTCAACGAGCAGTACTTC	CASSQYQSGRVNEQYF
.	.	TRBJ1-2	TRBV27	TGTGCCAGCAGTTTCGGGGCAGGGGAGATATATGGCTACACCTTC	CASSFGAGEIYGYTF
.	TRBD2	TRBJ2-3	TRBV5-4	TGTGCCAGCAACTTGCGAGCGGGGGCCACAGATACGCAGTATTTT	CASNLRAGATDTQYF
.	TRBD1	TRBJ1-6	TRBV6-5	TGTGCCAGCAGTAACAGGGGGCGCGATTCACCCCTCCACTTT	CASSNRGRDSPLHF
.	TRBD2	TRBJ2-4	TRBV6-5	TGTGCCAGCAGTTCTGAGCGGGGGGGCCCCAAAAACATTCAGTACTTC	CASSSERGGPKNIQYF
.	.	TRBJ1-2	TRBV19	TGTGCCAGTGAAGACCTAAGGCACTATGGCTACACCTTC	CASEDLRHYGYTF